This T cell receptor (beta chain) was sequenced in a study of control samples from healthy donors and cancer patients. In germline, CDR1 is LNHNV, CDR2 YYDKDF (reference sequence). V gave up 0 bases and J gave up 6 bases, with 11 bases separating them. The CDR3 extends over 14 amino acids. Sequenced by immunoSEQ multiplex PCR; TCRdb stores in-frame clones only, minus some. The sample lists 100,000 to 150,000 clones, about 90% seen once, with around 1.8% in the top ten. The TCR originated in a man aged 18 to 30 in good health. What was sequenced was blood. The rearrangement links TRBV15 to TRBJ1-1; weak D call: TRBD1 (5 bases). The CDR3 protein is CATSREGQGSEAFF. Written as DNA, the CDR3 is TGTGCCACCAGCAGAGAGGGGCAGGGATCTGAAGCTTTCTTT.